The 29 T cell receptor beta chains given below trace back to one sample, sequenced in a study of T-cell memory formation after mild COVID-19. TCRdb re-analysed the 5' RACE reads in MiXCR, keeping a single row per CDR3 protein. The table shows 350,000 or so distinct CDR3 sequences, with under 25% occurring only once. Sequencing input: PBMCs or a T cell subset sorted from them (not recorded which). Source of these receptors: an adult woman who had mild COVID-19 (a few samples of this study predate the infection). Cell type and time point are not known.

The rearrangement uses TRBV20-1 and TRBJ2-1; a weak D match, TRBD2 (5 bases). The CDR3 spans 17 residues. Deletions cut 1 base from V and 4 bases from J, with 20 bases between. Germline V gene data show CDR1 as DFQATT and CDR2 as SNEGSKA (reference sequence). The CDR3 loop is CSARGQVRAEGYNEQFF. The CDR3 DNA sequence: TGCAGTGCTAGAGGACAAGTCCGAGCGGAAGGTTACAATGAGCAGTTCTTC.

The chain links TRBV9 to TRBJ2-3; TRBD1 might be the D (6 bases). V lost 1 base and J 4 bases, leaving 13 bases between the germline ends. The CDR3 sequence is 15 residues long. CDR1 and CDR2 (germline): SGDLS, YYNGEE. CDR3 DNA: TGTGCCAGCAGCGTAAACAGGGAGATGGCAGATACGCAGTATTTT. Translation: CASSVNREMADTQYF.

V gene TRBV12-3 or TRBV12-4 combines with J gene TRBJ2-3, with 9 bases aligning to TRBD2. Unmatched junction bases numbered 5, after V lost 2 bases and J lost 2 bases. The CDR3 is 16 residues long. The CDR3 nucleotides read TGTGCCAGCAGTTTATTCCTAGCGGGGAACACAGATACGCAGTATTTT. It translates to CASSLFLAGNTDTQYF.

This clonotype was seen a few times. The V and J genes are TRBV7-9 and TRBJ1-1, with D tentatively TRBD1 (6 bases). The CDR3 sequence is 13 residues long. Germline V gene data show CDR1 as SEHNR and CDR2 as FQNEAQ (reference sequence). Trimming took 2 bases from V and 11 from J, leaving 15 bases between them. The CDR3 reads CASSLWDQGLAFF. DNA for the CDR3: TGTGCCAGCAGCTTATGGGATCAGGGGCTGGCTTTCTTT.

CDR3: CASSSRGSPLHF. The CDR3 nucleotides are TGTGCCAGCAGTTCGAGGGGATCACCCCTCCACTTT. The rearrangement joins TRBV7-2 to TRBJ1-6; D is possibly TRBD1 (5 bases). V lost 6 bases and J lost 10, with 10 bases in between. Germline V lookup: CDR1 SGHTA, CDR2 FQGNSA. This CDR3 is built from 12 residues.

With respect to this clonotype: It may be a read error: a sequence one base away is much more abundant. The CDR3: CASSLDDTDTQYF. The DNA of the CDR3 is TGCGCCAGCAGCTTGGACGACACAGATACGCAGTATTTT. This chain links TRBV5-1 with TRBJ2-3, with D unresolved. CDR1 and CDR2 (germline): SGHRS, YFSETQ. The V gene lost 0 bases and the J gene lost 2 bases, with 4 bases spanning the gap. The CDR3 consists of 13 residues. Variable domain in full (rest from reference TRBV5-1 and TRBJ2-3): KAGVTQTPRYLIKTRGQQVTLSCSPISGHRSVSWYQQTPGQGLQFLFEYFSETQRNKGNFPGRFSGRQFSNSRSEMNVSTLELGDSALYLCASSLDDTDTQYFGPGTRLTVL.

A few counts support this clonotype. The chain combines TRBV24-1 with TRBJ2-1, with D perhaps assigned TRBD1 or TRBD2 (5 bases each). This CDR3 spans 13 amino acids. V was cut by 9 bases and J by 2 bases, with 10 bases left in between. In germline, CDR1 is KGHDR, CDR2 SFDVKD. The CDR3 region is CATDPGPYNEQFF. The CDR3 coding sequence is TGTGCCACCGATCCGGGACCCTACAATGAGCAGTTCTTC.

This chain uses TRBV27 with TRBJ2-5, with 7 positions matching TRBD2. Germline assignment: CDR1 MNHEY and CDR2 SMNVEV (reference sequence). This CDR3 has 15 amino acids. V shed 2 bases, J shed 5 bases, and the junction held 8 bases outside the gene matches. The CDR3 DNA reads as TGTGCCAGCAGTTTAGGGAGCTGGGAGGGGGAGACCCAGTACTTC. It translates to CASSLGSWEGETQYF.

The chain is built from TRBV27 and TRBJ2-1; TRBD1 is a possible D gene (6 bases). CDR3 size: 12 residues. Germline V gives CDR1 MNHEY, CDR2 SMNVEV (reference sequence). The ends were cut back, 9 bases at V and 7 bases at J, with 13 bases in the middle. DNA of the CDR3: TGTGCCAGTGCACAGGGTTGGAATGAGCAGTTCTTC. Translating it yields CASAQGWNEQFF.

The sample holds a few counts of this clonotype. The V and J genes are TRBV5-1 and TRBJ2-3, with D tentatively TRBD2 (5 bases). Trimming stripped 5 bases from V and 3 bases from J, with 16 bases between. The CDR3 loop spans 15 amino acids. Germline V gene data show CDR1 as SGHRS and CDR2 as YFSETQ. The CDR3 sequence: CASRGVWVGTDTQYF. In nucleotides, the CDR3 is TGCGCCAGCAGGGGAGTCTGGGTTGGGACAGATACGCAGTATTTT.

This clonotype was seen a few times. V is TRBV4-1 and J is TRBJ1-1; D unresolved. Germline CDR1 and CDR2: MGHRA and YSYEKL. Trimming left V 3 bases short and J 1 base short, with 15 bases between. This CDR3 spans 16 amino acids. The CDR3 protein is CASSHRAETRNTEAFF. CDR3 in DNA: TGCGCCAGCAGCCACCGCGCCGAGACCCGGAACACTGAAGCTTTCTTT.

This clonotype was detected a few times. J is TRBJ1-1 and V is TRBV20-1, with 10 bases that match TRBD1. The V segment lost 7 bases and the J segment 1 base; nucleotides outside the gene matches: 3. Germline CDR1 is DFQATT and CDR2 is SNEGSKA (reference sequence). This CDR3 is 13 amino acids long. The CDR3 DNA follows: TGCAGTGGGACAGGGGGTCCGAACACTGAAGCTTTCTTT. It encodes CSGTGGPNTEAFF.

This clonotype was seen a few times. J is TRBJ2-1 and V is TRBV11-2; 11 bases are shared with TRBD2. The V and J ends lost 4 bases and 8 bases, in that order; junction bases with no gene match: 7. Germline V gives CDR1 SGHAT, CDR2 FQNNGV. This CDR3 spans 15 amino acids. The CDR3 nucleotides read TGTGCCAGCAGCTGGCTAGCGGGAGGTTTCGATGAGCAGTTCTTC. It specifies CASSWLAGGFDEQFF. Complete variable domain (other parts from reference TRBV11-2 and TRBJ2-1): EAGVAQSPRYKIIEKRQSVAFWCNPISGHATLYWYQQILGQGPKLLIQFQNNGVVDDSQLPKDRFSAERLKGVDSTLKIQPAKLEDSAVYLCASSWLAGGFDEQFFGPGTRLTVL.

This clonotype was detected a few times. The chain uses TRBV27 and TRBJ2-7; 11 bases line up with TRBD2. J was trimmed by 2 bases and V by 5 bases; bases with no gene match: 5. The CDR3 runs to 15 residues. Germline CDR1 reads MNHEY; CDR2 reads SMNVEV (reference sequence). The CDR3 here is CASSPPGLAAYEQYF. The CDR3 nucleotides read TGTGCCAGCAGTCCCCCGGGACTAGCGGCCTACGAGCAGTACTTC.

CDR3 protein: CATSGHLSRRTNTDTQYF. The CDR3 region has the DNA TGTGCCACCAGTGGTCACCTCTCACGGAGGACGAACACAGATACGCAGTATTTT. This sequence joins TRBV24-1 and TRBJ2-3, with TRBD2 as a possible D gene (5 bases). The V and J ends lost 5 bases and 2 bases respectively, with 22 bases between them. This CDR3 spans 18 amino acids. CDR1 KGHDR and CDR2 SFDVKD come from the germline V gene.

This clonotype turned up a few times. The CDR3 loop reads CASSPWESSGNTIYF. CDR3 bases: TGTGCCAGCAGCCCTTGGGAGAGCTCTGGAAACACCATATATTTT. This sequence joins TRBV7-2 and TRBJ1-3; D unresolved. Per the germline V gene, CDR1 is SGHTA and CDR2 is FQGNSA. The CDR3 has 15 amino acids. The V end was cut by 5 bases, the J end by 0 bases, with 11 bases between.

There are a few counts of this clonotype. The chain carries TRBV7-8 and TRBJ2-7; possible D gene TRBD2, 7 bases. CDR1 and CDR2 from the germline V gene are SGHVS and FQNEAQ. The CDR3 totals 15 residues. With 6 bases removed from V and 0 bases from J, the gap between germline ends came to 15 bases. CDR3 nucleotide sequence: TGTGCCAGCAGATTAAGGGGGGGGAGCTCCTACGAGCAGTACTTC. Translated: CASRLRGGSSYEQYF.

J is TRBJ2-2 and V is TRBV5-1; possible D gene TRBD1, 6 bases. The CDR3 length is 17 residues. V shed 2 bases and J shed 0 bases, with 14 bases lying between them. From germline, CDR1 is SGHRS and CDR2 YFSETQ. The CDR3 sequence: CASSFFVGTPNTGELFF. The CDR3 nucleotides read TGCGCCAGCAGCTTTTTTGTAGGGACACCGAACACCGGGGAGCTGTTTTTT.

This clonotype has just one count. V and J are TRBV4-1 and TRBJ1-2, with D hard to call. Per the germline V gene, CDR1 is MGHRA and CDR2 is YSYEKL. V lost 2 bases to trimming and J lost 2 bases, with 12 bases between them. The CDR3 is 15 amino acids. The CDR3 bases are TGCGCCAGCAGCCAATCCCCCTCGGCAAACTATGGCTACACCTTC. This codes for CASSQSPSANYGYTF.

CDR3 bases: TGCAGCGTTTCCGGGACAGGGGCCGCTGGGGCCAACGTCCTGACTTTC. Protein product: CSVSGTGAAGANVLTF. V and J are TRBV29-1 and TRBJ2-6; 10 bases are a match to TRBD1. V was pared by 5 bases and J by 2 bases, with 6 bases of the junction left unmatched. There are 16 residues in the CDR3. CDR1 is SQVTM, CDR2 ANQGSEA, per germline. The full variable domain, its missing parts supplied by reference TRBV29-1 and TRBJ2-6, is SAVISQKPSRDICQRGTSLTIQCQVDSQVTMMFWYRQQPGQSLTLIATANQGSEATYESGFVIDKFPISRPNLTFSTLTVSNMSPEDSSIYLCSVSGTGAAGANVLTFGAGSRLTVL.

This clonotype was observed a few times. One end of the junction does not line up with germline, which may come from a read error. DNA for the CDR3: TGTGCCAGCTCATCACCCGTATCGGCAGATACGCAGTATTTT. Translated: CASSSPVSADTQYF. The chain is built from TRBV18 and TRBJ2-3; D remains unclear. Germline V gene sequence: CDR1 KGHSH, CDR2 LQKENI. CDR3 length: 14 residues.

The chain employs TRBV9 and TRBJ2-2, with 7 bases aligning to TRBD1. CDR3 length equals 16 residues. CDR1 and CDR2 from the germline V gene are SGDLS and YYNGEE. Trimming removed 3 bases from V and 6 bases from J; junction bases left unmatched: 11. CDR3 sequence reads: CASSAIQGRYAGELFF. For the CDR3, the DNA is TGTGCCAGCAGCGCGATACAGGGGAGATACGCCGGGGAGCTGTTTTTT.

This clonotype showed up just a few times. The CDR3 reads CASSYFTGSYEQYF. In nucleotides, the CDR3 is TGTGCCAGCAGTTACTTTACAGGGTCCTACGAGCAGTACTTC. The chain employs TRBV6-2 or TRBV6-3 and TRBJ2-7; perhaps TRBD1 as D (6 bases). Per the germline V gene, CDR1 is MNHEY and CDR2 is SVGEGT. Trimming removed 1 base from V and 1 base from J, with 8 bases in between. The CDR3 is 14 amino acids.

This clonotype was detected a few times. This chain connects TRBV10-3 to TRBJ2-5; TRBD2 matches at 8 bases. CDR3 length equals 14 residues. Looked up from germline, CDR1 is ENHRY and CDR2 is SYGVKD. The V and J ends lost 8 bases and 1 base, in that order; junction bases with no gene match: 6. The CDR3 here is CAISSGGSQETQYF. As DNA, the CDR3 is TGTGCCATCTCAAGCGGGGGCTCCCAAGAGACCCAGTACTTC.

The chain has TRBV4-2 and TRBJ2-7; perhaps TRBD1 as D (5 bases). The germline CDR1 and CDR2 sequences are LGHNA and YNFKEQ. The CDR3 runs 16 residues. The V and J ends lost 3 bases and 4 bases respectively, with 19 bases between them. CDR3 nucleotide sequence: TGTGCCAGCAGCCAGGCCTGGACACTTCGCGGTTACGAGCAGTACTTC. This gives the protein CASSQAWTLRGYEQYF.

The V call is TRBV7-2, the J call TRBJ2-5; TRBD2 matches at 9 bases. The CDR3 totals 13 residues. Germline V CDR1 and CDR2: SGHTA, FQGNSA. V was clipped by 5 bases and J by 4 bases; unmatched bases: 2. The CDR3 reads CASSRGRGETQYF. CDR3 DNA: TGTGCCAGCAGCCGCGGGAGGGGAGAGACCCAGTACTTC.

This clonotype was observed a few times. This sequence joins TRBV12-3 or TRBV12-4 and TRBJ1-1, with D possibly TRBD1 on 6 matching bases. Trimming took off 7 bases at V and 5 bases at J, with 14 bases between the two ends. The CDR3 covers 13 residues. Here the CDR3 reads CASTQGSRTEAFF. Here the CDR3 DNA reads TGTGCCAGCACACAGGGCAGTCGGACTGAAGCTTTCTTT.

The CDR3 reads CSASGLKNIQYF. The CDR3 DNA follows: TGCAGTGCTAGCGGATTAAAAAACATTCAGTACTTC. The J gene is TRBJ2-4, the V gene TRBV20-1; no clear D. The germline gives CDR1 DFQATT, CDR2 SNEGSKA (reference sequence). Deletions cut 3 bases from V and 4 bases from J, with 7 bases between. CDR3 length: 12 residues.

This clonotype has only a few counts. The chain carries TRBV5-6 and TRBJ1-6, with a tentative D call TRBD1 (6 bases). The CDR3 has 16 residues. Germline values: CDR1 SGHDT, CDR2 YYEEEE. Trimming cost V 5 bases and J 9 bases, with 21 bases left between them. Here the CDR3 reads CASSWDGQSGFSPLHF. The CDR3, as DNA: TGTGCCAGCAGTTGGGACGGACAGTCGGGGTTTTCACCCCTCCACTTT.